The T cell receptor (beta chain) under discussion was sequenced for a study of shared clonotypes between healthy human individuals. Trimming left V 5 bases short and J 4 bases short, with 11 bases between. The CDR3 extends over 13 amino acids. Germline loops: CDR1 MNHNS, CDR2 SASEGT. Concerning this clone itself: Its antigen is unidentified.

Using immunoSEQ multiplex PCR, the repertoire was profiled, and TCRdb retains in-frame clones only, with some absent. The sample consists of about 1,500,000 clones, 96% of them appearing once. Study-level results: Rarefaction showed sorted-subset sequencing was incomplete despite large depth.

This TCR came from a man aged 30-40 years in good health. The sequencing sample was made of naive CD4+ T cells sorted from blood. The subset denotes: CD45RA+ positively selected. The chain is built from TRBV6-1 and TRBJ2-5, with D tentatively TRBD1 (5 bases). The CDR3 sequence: CASSPTARETQYF. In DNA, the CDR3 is TGTGCCAGCAGTCCGACAGCTAGAGAGACCCAGTACTTC.